This record looks at one TCR beta chain sequence and its context. What it recognizes is unknown. The V gene's germline CDR1 is SGHDT and CDR2 YYEEEE. CDR3 length: 13 residues. The trim removed 3 bases at V and 9 bases at J, leaving 9 bases unmatched. Only in-frame clones appear in the TCRdb table, and some are missing; sequencing was by immunoSEQ multiplex PCR. The repertoire holds fewer than 8,000 clones, with around 84% as singletons. The data originate from a study of blood T cell dynamics during melanoma immunotherapy. Study outcomes and limitations: PBMC repertoires of eventual disease-control patients split at W3 into clonality or diversity gains. Clones driving repertoire changes may be melanoma-specific or general immune activation.

The time point: week 3, after first cycle of checkpoint inhibitor. Sequencing was performed on blood, taken from a patient treated with checkpoint blockade. This TCR derives from a human donor with melanoma. This chain connects TRBV5-6 to TRBJ2-7; 7 bases are shared with TRBD2. CDR3 DNA sequence: TGTGCCAGCAGCTGGAGGGGCGGGGGTGTGCAGTACTTC. It is translated as CASSWRGGGVQYF. Together with reference TRBV5-6 and TRBJ2-7, the CDR3 gives the full variable domain: DAGVTQSPTHLIKTRGQQVTLRCSPKSGHDTVSWYQQALGQGPQFIFQYYEEEERQRGNFPDRFSGHQFPNYSSELNVNALLLGDSALYLCASSWRGGGVQYFGPGTRLTVT.